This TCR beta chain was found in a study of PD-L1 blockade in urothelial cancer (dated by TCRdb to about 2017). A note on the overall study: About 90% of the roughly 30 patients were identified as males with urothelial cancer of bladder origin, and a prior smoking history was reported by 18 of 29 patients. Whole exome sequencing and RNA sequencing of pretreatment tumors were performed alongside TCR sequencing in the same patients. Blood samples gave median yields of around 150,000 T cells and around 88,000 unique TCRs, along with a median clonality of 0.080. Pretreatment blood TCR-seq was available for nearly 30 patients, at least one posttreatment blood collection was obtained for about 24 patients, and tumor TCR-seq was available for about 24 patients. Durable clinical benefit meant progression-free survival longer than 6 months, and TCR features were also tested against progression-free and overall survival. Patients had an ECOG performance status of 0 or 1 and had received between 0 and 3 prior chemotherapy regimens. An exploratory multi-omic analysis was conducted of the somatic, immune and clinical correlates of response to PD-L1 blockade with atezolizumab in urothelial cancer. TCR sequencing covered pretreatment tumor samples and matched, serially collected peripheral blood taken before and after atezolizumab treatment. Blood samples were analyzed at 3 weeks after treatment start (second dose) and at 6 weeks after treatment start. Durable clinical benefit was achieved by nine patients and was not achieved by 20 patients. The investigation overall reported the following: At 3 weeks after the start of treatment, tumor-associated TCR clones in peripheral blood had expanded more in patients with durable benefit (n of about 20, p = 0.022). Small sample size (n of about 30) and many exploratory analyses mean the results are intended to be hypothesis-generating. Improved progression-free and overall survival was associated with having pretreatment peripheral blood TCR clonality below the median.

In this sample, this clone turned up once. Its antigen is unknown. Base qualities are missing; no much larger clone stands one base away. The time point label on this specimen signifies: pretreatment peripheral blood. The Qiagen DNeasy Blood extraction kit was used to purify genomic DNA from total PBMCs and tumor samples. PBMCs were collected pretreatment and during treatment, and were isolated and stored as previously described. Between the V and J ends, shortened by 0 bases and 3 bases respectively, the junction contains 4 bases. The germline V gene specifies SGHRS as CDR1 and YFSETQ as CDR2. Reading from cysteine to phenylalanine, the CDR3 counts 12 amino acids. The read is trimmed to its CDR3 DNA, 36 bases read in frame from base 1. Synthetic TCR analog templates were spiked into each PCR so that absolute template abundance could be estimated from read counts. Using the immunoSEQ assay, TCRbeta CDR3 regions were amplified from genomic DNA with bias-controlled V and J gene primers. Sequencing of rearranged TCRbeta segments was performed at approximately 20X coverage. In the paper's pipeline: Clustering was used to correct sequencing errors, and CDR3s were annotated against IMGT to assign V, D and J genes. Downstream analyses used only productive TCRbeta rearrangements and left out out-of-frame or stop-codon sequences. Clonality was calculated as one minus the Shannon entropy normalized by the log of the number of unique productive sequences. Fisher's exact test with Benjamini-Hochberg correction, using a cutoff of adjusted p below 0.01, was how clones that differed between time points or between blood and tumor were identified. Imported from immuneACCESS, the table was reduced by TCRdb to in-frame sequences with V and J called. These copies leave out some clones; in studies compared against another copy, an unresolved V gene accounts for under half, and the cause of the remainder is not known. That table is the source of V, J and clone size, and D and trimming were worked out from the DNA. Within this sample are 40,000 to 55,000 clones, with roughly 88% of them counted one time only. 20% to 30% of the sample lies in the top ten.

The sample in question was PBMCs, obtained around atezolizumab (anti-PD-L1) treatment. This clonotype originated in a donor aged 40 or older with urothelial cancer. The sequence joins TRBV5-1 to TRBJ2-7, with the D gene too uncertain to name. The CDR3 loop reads CASSLGGYEQYF. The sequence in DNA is TGCGCCAGCAGCTTGGGCGGCTACGAGCAGTACTTC.